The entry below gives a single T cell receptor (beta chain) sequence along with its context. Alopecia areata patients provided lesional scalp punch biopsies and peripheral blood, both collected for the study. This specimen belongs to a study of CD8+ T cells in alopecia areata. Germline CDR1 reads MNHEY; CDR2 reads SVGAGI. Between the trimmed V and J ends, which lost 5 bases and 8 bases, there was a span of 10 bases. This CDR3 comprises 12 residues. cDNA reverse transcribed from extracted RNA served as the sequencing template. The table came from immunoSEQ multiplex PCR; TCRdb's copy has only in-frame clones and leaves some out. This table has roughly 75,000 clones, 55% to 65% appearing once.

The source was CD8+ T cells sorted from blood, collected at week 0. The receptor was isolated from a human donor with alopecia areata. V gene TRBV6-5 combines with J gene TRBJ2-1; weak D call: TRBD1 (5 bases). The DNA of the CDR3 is TGTGCCAGCAGTACCCAGGGCGATGAGCAGTTCTTC. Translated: CASSTQGDEQFF.